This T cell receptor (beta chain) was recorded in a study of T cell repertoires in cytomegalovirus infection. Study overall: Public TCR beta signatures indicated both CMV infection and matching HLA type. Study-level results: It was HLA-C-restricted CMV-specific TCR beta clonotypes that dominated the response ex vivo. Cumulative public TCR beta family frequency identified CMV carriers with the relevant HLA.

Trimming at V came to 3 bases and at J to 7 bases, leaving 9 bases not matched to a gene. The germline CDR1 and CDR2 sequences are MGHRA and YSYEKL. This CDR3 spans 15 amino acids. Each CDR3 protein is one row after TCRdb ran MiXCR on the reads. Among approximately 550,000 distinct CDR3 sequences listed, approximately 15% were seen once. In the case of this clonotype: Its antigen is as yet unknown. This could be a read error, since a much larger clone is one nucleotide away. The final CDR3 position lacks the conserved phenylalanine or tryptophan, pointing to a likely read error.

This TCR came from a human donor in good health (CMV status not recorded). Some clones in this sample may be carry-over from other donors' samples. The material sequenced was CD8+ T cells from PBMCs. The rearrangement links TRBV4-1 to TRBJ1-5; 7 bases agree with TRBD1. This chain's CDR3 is CASSQIEGGRQPQHL. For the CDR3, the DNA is TGCGCCAGCAGCCAGATAGAAGGGGGCCGCCAGCCCCAGCATTTA.